This is a list of T cell receptor beta chains from one sample in a study of blood T cell repertoires in COVID-19. Generated by immunoSEQ multiplex PCR, the TCRdb table keeps only in-frame clones and is missing some. The table includes approximately 160,000 clones, 84% detected once. The source material was PBMCs or T cells enriched from blood (not recorded which). These receptors came from a man between 45 and 60 years old who had recovered from COVID-19. The CDR3 runs from the conserved cysteine through the conserved F or W. The D gene is left open where the match is weak. A row's size may be missing; if present it is once, few, many or a size class.

clone_size j_call d_call v_call cdr3_aa cdr3_nt
NA TRBJ1-5 TRBD1 TRBV6-1 CASSEWTGPGGDQPQHF TGTGCCAGCAGTGAATGGACAGGGCCCGGCGGCGATCAGCCCCAGCATTTT
NA TRBJ2-2 NA TRBV19 CASSKGQLNTGELFF TGTGCCAGTAGTAAGGGGCAGCTGAACACCGGGGAGCTGTTTTTT
once TRBJ2-6 NA TRBV19 CASKKTVSGANVLTF TGTGCCAGTAAAAAGACAGTCTCTGGGGCCAACGTCCTGACTTTC
NA TRBJ1-2 TRBD1 TRBV6-5 CASSTGQAYGYTF TGTGCCAGCAGTACGGGACAGGCTTATGGCTACACCTTC
NA TRBJ2-2 TRBD2 TRBV3-1/TRBV3-2 CASSRTTSGVLGSRELFF TGTGCCAGCAGCCGGACGACTAGCGGGGTCCTCGGGAGCCGGGAGCTGTTTTTT
NA TRBJ1-4 NA TRBV10-3 CAISIQPNEKLFF TGTGCCATCAGTATACAGCCTAATGAAAAACTGTTTTTT
NA TRBJ1-5 TRBD1 TRBV18 CASSATGTQPQHF TGTGCCAGCTCGGCGACAGGGACCCAGCCCCAGCATTTT
NA TRBJ1-1 NA TRBV6-2/TRBV6-3 CASSLGQYSEAFF TGTGCCAGCAGCCTTGGACAGTACAGTGAAGCTTTCTTT
NA TRBJ2-1 TRBD2 TRBV5-1 CASSSSGGYNEQFF TGCGCCAGCAGTTCAAGCGGGGGTTACAATGAGCAGTTCTTC
few TRBJ2-7 NA TRBV5-1 CASSLAGQAYEQYF TGCGCCAGCAGCTTGGCGGGTCAAGCCTACGAGCAGTACTTC
NA TRBJ2-7 NA TRBV18 CASSAQGYEQYF TGTGCCAGCTCCGCACAGGGCTACGAGCAGTACTTC
NA TRBJ2-7 TRBD1 TRBV9 CASSPGQTFSYEQYF TGTGCCAGCAGCCCGGGACAGACTTTCTCCTACGAGCAGTACTTC
NA TRBJ1-3 TRBD1 TRBV5-5 CASSQPGQGARTIYF TGTGCCAGCAGCCAACCGGGACAGGGGGCTCGTACCATATATTTT
NA TRBJ1-2 NA TRBV5-1 CASSPSTNYGYTF TGCGCCAGCAGCCCATCAACTAACTATGGCTACACCTTC
NA TRBJ2-5 TRBD2 TRBV28 CASSNPSGGAKTQYF TGTGCCAGCAGTAACCCTAGCGGGGGGGCGAAGACCCAGTACTTC
NA TRBJ1-5 TRBD1 TRBV19 CAINRGRGQPQHF TGTGCCATTAACAGGGGCAGGGGCCAGCCCCAGCATTTT
NA TRBJ2-7 TRBD1 TRBV30 CAWSGDRDEQYF TGTGCCTGGAGTGGGGACAGGGACGAGCAGTACTTC
many TRBJ1-1 NA TRBV11-3 CASSSFPGQGSWGNTEAFF TGTGCCAGCAGCTCATTCCCCGGGCAGGGTTCTTGGGGGAACACTGAAGCTTTCTTT
NA TRBJ1-2 TRBD1 TRBV13 CASSPRQGRGFGGYTF TGTGCCAGCAGCCCGAGACAGGGGAGGGGTTTCGGGGGCTACACCTTC
once TRBJ1-3 TRBD1 TRBV6-5 CASRDRGTGNTIYF TGTGCCAGCAGGGACAGGGGCACTGGAAACACCATATATTTT
NA TRBJ1-6 TRBD1 TRBV19 CATWGQGNSPLHF TGTGCCACTTGGGGACAGGGAAATTCACCCCTCCACTTT
NA TRBJ1-5 NA TRBV2 CASSRTTSNQPQHF TGTGCCAGCAGTCGGACAACGAGCAATCAGCCCCAGCATTTT
NA TRBJ1-5 NA TRBV5-6 CASSFYGAGGNQPQHF TGTGCCAGCAGCTTTTACGGGGCGGGAGGCAATCAGCCCCAGCATTTT
NA TRBJ2-1 NA TRBV2 CASSGDSYSYNEQFF TGTGCCAGCAGTGGGGACTCCTACTCCTACAATGAGCAGTTCTTC
NA TRBJ1-2 NA TRBV24-1 CATSDSRTGFGYTF TGTGCCACCAGTGATTCGCGCACAGGGTTTGGCTACACCTTC
NA TRBJ1-1 NA TRBV5-1 CASSLSPQGNTEAFF TGCGCCAGCAGCTTGTCCCCCCAGGGGAACACTGAAGCTTTCTTT
once TRBJ2-5 TRBD2 TRBV5-4 CASSLLRASGGQETQYF TGTGCCAGCAGCTTGCTTCGAGCTAGCGGGGGGCAAGAGACCCAGTACTTC
NA TRBJ1-2 TRBD1 TRBV29-1 CSADRGYGYTF TGCAGCGCTGACAGGGGTTATGGCTACACCTTC
NA TRBJ2-7 NA TRBV15 CATSNAGEGAYEQYF TGTGCCACCAGCAACGCAGGGGAAGGGGCCTACGAGCAGTACTTC
once TRBJ2-5 NA TRBV9 CASSVAAGSVETQYF TGTGCCAGCAGCGTAGCGGCGGGGTCTGTGGAGACCCAGTACTTC
NA TRBJ2-2 NA TRBV25-1 CASSEARAPTGELFF TGTGCCAGCAGTGAAGCCAGGGCCCCCACCGGGGAGCTGTTTTTT
NA TRBJ2-1 TRBD2 TRBV19 CATLPVAGGINEQFF TGTGCCACCTTACCCGTAGCGGGGGGGATAAATGAGCAGTTCTTC
NA TRBJ1-2 NA TRBV4-2 CASSQDSQSYGYTF TGTGCCAGCAGCCAAGATAGCCAGAGCTATGGCTACACCTTC
NA TRBJ1-1 TRBD1 TRBV2 CASRSYRGPNTEAFF TGTGCCAGCCGAAGCTACAGGGGGCCTAACACTGAAGCTTTCTTT
NA TRBJ2-7 NA TRBV7-9 CASSLVGPREQYF TGTGCCAGCAGCTTAGTGGGGCCAAGAGAGCAGTACTTC
NA TRBJ2-2 NA TRBV5-1 CASQGLATNTGELFF TGCGCCAGCCAGGGACTGGCTACGAACACCGGGGAGCTGTTTTTT
few TRBJ2-1 TRBD2 TRBV7-8 CASSPELAGGPEQFF TGTGCCAGCAGCCCGGAACTAGCGGGGGGGCCGGAGCAGTTCTTC
NA TRBJ1-2 TRBD1 TRBV5-1 CASSPSQGAWGYTF TGCGCCAGCAGCCCCTCCCAGGGGGCTTGGGGCTACACCTTC
NA TRBJ2-4 NA TRBV30 CAWSGGVIQYF TGTGCCTGGAGTGGTGGAGTCATTCAGTACTTC
NA TRBJ2-1 TRBD2 TRBV24-1 CATSDRTSGGYEQFF TGTGCCACCAGTGACAGGACTAGCGGGGGCTATGAGCAGTTCTTC
NA TRBJ1-1 NA TRBV5-6 CASVLGGPGTEAFF TGTGCCAGCGTGTTGGGGGGGCCGGGCACTGAAGCTTTCTTT
NA TRBJ1-1 NA TRBV10-3 CAISESKFRALNTEAFF TGTGCCATCAGTGAGTCGAAATTTAGAGCGTTGAACACTGAAGCTTTCTTT
NA TRBJ2-2 NA TRBV7-3 CATPRNLNANTGELFF TGTGCCACCCCCAGGAACCTTAATGCGAACACCGGGGAGCTGTTTTTT
NA TRBJ1-2 NA TRBV2 CASSMYLGYTF TGTGCCAGCAGTATGTATCTTGGCTACACCTTC
NA TRBJ1-4 NA TRBV3-1/TRBV3-2 CASSSDGGHEKLFF TGTGCCAGCAGCTCCGACGGAGGACATGAAAAACTGTTTTTT
NA TRBJ1-2 NA TRBV12-3/TRBV12-4 CASSLAGQYGYTF TGTGCCAGCAGTTTAGCCGGACAGTATGGCTACACCTTC
once TRBJ1-1 NA TRBV11-2 CASSLDSRGSLNTEAFF TGTGCCAGCAGCTTAGATAGCCGGGGGAGTCTAAACACTGAAGCTTTCTTT
NA TRBJ1-3 NA TRBV3-1/TRBV3-2 CASSREGTNRNTIYF TGTGCCAGCAGCCGAGAGGGGACAAATAGAAACACCATATATTTT
NA TRBJ1-3 TRBD1 TRBV9 CASSAETGVGNTIYF TGTGCCAGCAGCGCCGAGACAGGGGTTGGAAACACCATATATTTT
NA TRBJ2-1 TRBD2 TRBV7-2 CASSHNSGGLYNEQFF TGTGCCAGCAGTCACAATAGCGGGGGTCTTTACAATGAGCAGTTCTTC
few TRBJ2-7 TRBD1 TRBV12-5 CASGLTGQPREQYF TGTGCTAGTGGACTAACGGGACAGCCAAGAGAGCAGTACTTC
NA TRBJ2-1 NA TRBV7-9 CASSSSSSRDNEQFF TGTGCCAGCAGCTCTTCTAGCAGTCGCGACAATGAGCAGTTCTTC
once TRBJ1-5 NA TRBV18 CASSLSSRGNQPQHF TGTGCCAGCTCACTTTCCTCCCGGGGCAATCAGCCCCAGCATTTT
few TRBJ2-1 NA TRBV18 CASSPRRGSSYNEQFF TGTGCCAGCTCACCAAGAAGAGGTAGCTCCTACAATGAGCAGTTCTTC
few TRBJ2-3 TRBD1 TRBV7-3 CASSSTGGAPDTQYF TGTGCCAGCAGCTCCACAGGGGGCGCGCCAGATACGCAGTATTTT
NA TRBJ1-5 NA TRBV3-1/TRBV3-2 CASSQYISNQPQHF TGTGCCAGCAGCCAATACATCAGCAATCAGCCCCAGCATTTT
NA TRBJ2-3 NA TRBV20-1 CSLRQSRTQYF TGCAGCCTCCGACAGTCCAGGACGCAGTATTTT